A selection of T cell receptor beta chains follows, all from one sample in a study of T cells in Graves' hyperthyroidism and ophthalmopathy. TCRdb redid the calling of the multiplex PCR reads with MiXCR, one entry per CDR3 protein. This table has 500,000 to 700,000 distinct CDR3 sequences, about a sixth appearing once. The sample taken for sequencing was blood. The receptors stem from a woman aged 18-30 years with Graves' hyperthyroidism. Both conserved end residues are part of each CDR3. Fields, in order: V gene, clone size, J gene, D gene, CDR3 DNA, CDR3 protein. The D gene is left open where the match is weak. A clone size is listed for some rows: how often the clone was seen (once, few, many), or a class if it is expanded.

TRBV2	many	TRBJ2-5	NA	TGTGCCAGCAGTGAAGTCAGGGGAGAGACCCAGTACTTC	CASSEVRGETQYF
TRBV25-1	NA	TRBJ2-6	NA	TGTGCCGCCGGCTTGGGAGGAGTCGCGGGGGCCAACGTCCTGACTTTC	CAAGLGGVAGANVLTF
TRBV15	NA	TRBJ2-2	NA	TGTGCCACCAGTGAGGGAGTTATGACCGGGGAGCTGTTTTTT	CATSEGVMTGELFF
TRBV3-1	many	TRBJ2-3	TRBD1	TGTGCCAGCAGCCAAGATCTTGAGACAGGGACGCAGTATTTT	CASSQDLETGTQYF
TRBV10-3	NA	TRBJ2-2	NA	TGTGCCATCAGTGACGGGACAACGAACACCGGGGAGCTGTTTTTT	CAISDGTTNTGELFF
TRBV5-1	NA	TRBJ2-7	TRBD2	TGCGCCAGCAGCTGGGGGACTAGCGGGAGGGCCATGTACGAGCAGTACTTC	CASSWGTSGRAMYEQYF
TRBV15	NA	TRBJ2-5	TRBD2	TGTGCCACCAGCAGAAAGGCGGGAGGGGGGTTCCAAGAGACCCAGTACTTC	CATSRKAGGGFQETQYF
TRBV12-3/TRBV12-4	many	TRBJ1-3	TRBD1	TGTGCCAGCAGTAATGGACAGGGCAAGCCTGGAAACACCATATATTTT	CASSNGQGKPGNTIYF
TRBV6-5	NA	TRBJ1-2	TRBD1	TGTGCCAGCAGTTACCCGGGACAGCCTAACTATGGCTACACCTTC	CASSYPGQPNYGYTF
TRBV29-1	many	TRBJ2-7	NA	TGCAGCGCTACCGAGGCCCTCACCTACGAGCAGTACTTC	CSATEALTYEQYF
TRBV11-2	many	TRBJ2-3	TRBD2	TGTGCCAGCAGCCGTGTGGCGGGGGTGGGTACAGATACGCAGTATTTT	CASSRVAGVGTDTQYF
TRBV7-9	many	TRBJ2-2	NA	TGTGCCAGCAGCCGTGTACGGAGCGCTGGGGAGCTGTTTTTT	CASSRVRSAGELFF
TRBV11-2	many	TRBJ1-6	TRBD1	TGTGCCAGCAGCAGATACAGGGACAGAGGATCACCCCTCCACTTT	CASSRYRDRGSPLHF
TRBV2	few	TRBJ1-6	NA	TGTGCCAGCACCGGGGGAAGCTCCTATAATTCACCCCTCCACTTT	CASTGGSSYNSPLHF
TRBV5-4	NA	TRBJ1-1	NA	TGTGCCAGCAGCTTGGGAGTATCTACTGAAGCTTTCTTT	CASSLGVSTEAFF
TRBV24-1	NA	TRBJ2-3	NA	TGTGCCAATCGGGGCGGACAAGGGGGTACGCAGTATTTT	CANRGGQGGTQYF
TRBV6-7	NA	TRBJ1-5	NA	TGTGCCAGCTATCGTGAGCAAGACAATCAGCCCCAGCATTTT	CASYREQDNQPQHF
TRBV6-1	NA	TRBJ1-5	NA	TGTGCCGCGGGGGGCGGGGTGGGAAACAATCAGCCCCAGCATTTT	CAAGGGVGNNQPQHF
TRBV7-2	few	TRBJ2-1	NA	TGTGCCAGCAGCGCGGGGCCCGAGCAGTTCTTC	CASSAGPEQFF
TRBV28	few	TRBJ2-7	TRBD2	TGTGCCAGCAGTCTCGGACTAGCGGGAGTGACCGAGCAGTACTTC	CASSLGLAGVTEQYF
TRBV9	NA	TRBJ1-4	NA	TGTGCCAGCAGCGTAGAAGGTGAAAAACTGTTTTTT	CASSVEGEKLFF
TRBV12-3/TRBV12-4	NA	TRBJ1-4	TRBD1	TGTGCCAGCAGAATAAGACAGGGCCGTAATGAAAAACTGTTTTTT	CASRIRQGRNEKLFF
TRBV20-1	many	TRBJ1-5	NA	TGCAGTGCCTGGGACGGAGATAGCAATCAGCCCCAGCATTTT	CSAWDGDSNQPQHF
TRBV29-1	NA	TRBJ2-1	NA	TGCAGCGTTGTGGGCAGCGATAACTACAATGAGCAGTTCTTC	CSVVGSDNYNEQFF
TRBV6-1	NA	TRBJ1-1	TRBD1	TGTGCCAGCAGTGAAGCGGGGACAGGGCTAAGGGTGGCTTTCTTT	CASSEAGTGLRVAFF
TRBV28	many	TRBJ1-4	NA	TGTGCCAGCAGTCCAAGGCAGGGTGAGACTCGGAAAGACGTGAGGGAAAAACTGTTTTTT	CASSPRQGETRKDVREKLFF
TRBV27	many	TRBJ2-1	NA	TGTGCCAGCAGTTTTGGTCGGAGGTGGTTAGACAATGAGCAGTTCTTC	CASSFGRRWLDNEQFF
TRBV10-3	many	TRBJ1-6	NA	TGTGCCACCCTTCAGGACGGATATAATTCACCCCTCCACTTT	CATLQDGYNSPLHF
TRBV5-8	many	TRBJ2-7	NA	TGTGCCAGCAGCTTGGGGGGTGGTGGGATCAACGAGCAGTACTTC	CASSLGGGGINEQYF
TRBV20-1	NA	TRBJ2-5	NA	TGCAGTGCTAGAGCTAGCGAGACTCAAGAGACCCAGTACTTC	CSARASETQETQYF
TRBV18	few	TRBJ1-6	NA	TGTGCCAGCTCTGGGGGGGTGAGAAATTCACCCCTCCACTTT	CASSGGVRNSPLHF
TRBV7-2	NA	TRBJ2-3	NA	TGTGTCAGCAGCTTTTCCGCTAGCACAGATACGCAGTATTTT	CVSSFSASTDTQYF
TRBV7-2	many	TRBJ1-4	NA	TGTGCCAGCAGCTTAGAACCTAGGTCGAGTGAAAAACTGTTTTTT	CASSLEPRSSEKLFF
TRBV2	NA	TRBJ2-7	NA	TGTGCCAGCAGTACCCGGACTGTAACCTACGAGCAGTACTTC	CASSTRTVTYEQYF
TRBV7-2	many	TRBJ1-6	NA	TGTGCCAGCAGCTTAGGGGGGACAAATTTGGATTCACCCCTCCACTTT	CASSLGGTNLDSPLHF
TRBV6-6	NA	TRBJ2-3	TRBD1	TGTGCCAGCAGTTACCAGGGGACAGGAGCCACAGATACGCAGTATTTT	CASSYQGTGATDTQYF
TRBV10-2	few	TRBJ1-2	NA	TGCGCCAGCAGTGAGTCTAGACTCGCTATCTATGGCTACACCTTC	CASSESRLAIYGYTF
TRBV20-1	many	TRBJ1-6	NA	TGCAGTGCTAGGGAGATGAGGGGGAATTCACCCCTCCACTTT	CSAREMRGNSPLHF
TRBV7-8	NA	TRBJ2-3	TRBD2	TGTGCCAGCAGGAAGTCTCGCGGGAGGGCCACAGATACGCAGTATTTT	CASRKSRGRATDTQYF
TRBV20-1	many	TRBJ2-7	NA	TGCAGTGCTTTGACAGATCCTAGCTCCTACGAGCAGTACTTC	CSALTDPSSYEQYF
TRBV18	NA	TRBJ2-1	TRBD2	TGTGCCAGCTCAGACCGTGGGACTAGCGGGACGTCCTACAATGAGCAGTTCTTC	CASSDRGTSGTSYNEQFF
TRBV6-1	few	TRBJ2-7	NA	TGTGCCAGCAAAGGAGTCGGGGGTACCTACGAGCAGTACTTC	CASKGVGGTYEQYF
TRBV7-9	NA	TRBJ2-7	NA	TGTGCCAGCAGCTTAGCGGTGACACCTGGTGAGCAGTACTTC	CASSLAVTPGEQYF
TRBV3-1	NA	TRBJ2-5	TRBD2	TGTGCCAGCAGCCGTACTCGGGGGACGACTAGCGGGCCCCGGGAGACCCAGTACTTC	CASSRTRGTTSGPRETQYF
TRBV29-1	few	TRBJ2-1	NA	TGCAGCGTTGCAGGTAGCGCCACCTACAATGAGCAGTTCTTC	CSVAGSATYNEQFF
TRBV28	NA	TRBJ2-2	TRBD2	TGTGCCAGCAGAAATACCGGGACTAGCAACACCGGGGAGCTGTTTTTT	CASRNTGTSNTGELFF
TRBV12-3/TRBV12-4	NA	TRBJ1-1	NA	TGTGCCAGCAGTTTAGCGGATCCACACACTGAAGCTTTCTTT	CASSLADPHTEAFF
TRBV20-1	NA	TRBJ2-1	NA	TGCAGTGCTAGCGAGCCTCGGCCCACCTACAATGAGCAGTTCTTC	CSASEPRPTYNEQFF